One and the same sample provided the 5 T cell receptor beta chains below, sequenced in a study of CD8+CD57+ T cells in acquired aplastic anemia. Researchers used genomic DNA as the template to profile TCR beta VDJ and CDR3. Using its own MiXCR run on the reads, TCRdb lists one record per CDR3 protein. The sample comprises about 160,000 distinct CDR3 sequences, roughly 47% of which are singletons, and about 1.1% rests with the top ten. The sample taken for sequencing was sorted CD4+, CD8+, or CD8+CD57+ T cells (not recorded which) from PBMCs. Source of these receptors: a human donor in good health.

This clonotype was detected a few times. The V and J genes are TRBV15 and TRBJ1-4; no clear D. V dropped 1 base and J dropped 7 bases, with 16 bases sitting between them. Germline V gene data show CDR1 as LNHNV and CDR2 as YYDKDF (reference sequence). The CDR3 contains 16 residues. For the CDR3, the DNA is TGTGCCACCAGCAGAGTTAGGGTTTTCGGGATTGAAAAACTGTTTTTT. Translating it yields CATSRVRVFGIEKLFF.

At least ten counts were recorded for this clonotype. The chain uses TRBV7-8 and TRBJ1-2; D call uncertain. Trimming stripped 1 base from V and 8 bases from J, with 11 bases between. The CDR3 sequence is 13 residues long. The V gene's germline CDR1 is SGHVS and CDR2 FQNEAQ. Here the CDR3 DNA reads TGTGCCAGCAGCTTAGTTGGGGAACGGGGCTACACCTTC. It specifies CASSLVGERGYTF.

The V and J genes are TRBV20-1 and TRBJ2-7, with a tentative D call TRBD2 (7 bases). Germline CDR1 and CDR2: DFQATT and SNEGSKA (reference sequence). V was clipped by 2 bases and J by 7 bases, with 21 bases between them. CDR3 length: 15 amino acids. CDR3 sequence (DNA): TGCAGTGCTAGACCTGGGAGGGAACGGGGGGCTGAGCAGTACTTC. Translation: CSARPGRERGAEQYF.

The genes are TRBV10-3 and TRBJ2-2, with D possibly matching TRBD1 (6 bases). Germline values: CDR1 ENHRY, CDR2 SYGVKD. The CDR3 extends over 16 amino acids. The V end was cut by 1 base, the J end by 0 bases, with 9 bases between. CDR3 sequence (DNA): TGTGCCATCAGTGAGTATAGGACAGCGAACACCGGGGAGCTGTTTTTT. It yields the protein CAISEYRTANTGELFF.

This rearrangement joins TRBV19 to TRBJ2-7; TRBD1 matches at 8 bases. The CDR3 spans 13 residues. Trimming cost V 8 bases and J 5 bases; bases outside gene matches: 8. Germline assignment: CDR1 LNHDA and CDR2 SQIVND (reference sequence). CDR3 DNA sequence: TGTGCCAGTTCCAGGACAGGGTCGGACGAGCAGTACTTC. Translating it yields CASSRTGSDEQYF.